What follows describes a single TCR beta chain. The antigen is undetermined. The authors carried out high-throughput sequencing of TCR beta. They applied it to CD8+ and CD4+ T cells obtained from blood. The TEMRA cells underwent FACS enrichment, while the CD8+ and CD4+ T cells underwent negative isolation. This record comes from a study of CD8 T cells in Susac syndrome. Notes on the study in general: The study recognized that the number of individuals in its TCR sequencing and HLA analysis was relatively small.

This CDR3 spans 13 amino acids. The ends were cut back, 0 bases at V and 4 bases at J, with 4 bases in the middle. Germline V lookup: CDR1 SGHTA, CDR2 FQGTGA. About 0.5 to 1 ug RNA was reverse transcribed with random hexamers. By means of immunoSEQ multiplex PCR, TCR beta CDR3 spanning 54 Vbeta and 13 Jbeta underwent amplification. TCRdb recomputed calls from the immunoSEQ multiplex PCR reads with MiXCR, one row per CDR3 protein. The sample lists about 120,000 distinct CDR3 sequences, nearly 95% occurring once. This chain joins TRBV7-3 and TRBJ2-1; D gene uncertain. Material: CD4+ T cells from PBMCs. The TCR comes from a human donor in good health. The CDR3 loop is CASSLTSYNEQFF. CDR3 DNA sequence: TGTGCCAGCAGCTTAACTAGTTACAATGAGCAGTTCTTC.